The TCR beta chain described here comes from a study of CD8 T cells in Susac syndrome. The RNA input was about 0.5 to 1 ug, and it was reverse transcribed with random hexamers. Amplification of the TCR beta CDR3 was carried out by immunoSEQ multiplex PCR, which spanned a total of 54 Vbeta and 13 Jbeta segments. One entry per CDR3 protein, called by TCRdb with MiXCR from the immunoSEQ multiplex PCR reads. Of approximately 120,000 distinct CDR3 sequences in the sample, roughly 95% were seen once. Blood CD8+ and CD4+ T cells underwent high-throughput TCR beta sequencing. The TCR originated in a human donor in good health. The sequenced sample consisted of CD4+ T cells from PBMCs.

The CDR3 reads CSVIQGQGQPQHF. The CDR3 region has the DNA TGCAGCGTCATACAGGGCCAGGGACAGCCCCAGCATTTT. The V call is TRBV29-1, the J call TRBJ1-5; perhaps TRBD1 as D (6 bases). The V gene's germline CDR1 is SQVTM and CDR2 ANQGSEA. V dropped 6 bases and J dropped 7 bases, with 16 bases sitting between them. This CDR3 contains 13 residues.